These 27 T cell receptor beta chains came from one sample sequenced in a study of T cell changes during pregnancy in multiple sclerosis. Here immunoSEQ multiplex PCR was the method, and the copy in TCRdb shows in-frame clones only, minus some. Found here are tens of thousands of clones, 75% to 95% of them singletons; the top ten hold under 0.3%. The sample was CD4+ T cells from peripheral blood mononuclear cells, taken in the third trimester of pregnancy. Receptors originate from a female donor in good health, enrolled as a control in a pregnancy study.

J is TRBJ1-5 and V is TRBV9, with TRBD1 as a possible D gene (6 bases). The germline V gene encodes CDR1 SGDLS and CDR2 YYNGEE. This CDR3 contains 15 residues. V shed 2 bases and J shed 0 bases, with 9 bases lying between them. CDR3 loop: CASSVDSYSNQPQHF. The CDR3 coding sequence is TGTGCCAGCAGCGTGGACAGTTATAGCAATCAGCCCCAGCATTTT.

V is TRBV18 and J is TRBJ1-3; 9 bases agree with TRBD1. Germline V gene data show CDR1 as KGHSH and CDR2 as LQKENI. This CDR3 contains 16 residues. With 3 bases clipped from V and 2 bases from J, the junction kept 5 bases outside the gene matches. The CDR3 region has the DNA TGTGCCAGCTCACCGACTTGGGACAGGGCTGGAAACACCATATATTTT. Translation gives CASSPTWDRAGNTIYF.

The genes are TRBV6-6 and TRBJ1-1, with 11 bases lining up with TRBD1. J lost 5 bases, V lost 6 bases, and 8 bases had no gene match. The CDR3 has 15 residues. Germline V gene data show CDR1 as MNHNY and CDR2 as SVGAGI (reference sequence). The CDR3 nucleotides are TGTGCCAGCAGAGCCACCGGGACAGGGGGAACTGAAGCTTTCTTT. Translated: CASRATGTGGTEAFF.

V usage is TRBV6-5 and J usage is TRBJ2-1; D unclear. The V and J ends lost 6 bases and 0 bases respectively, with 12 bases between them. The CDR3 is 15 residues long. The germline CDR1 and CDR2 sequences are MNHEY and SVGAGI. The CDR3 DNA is TGTGCCAGCAGCGCCGACTGGAGCTCCTACAATGAGCAGTTCTTC. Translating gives CASSADWSSYNEQFF.

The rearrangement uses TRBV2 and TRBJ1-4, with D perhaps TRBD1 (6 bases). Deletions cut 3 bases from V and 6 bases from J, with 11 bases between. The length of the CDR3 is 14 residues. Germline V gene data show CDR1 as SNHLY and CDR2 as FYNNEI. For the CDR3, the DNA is TGTGCCAGCAGTGAGATCAGGGGTGATGAAAAACTGTTTTTT. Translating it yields CASSEIRGDEKLFF.

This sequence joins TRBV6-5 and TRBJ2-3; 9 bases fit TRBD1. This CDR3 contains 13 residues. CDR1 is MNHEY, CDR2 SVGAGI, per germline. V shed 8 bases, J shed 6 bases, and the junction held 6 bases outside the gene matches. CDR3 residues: CASRDRVMDTQYF. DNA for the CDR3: TGTGCCAGCCGGGACAGGGTTATGGATACGCAGTATTTT.

CDR3 sequence: CASSPGTGYNSPLHF. The CDR3 DNA follows: TGTGCCAGCAGTCCCGGGACAGGGTATAATTCACCCCTCCACTTT. The rearrangement joins TRBV27 to TRBJ1-6, with 9 nucleotides matching TRBD1. This CDR3 is 15 amino acids long. CDR1 is MNHEY and CDR2 is SMNVEV in the germline V gene (reference sequence). Losses at the gene ends were 5 bases for V and 4 bases for J; bases not matched to a gene: 3.

CDR3 DNA sequence: TGTGCCAGCAATAGACAGGGGGAGTTGGGCACTGAAGCTTTCTTT. Its translation: CASNRQGELGTEAFF. The chain links TRBV6-1 to TRBJ1-1, with 9 positions matching TRBD1. In germline, CDR1 is MNHNS, CDR2 SASEGT. The CDR3 sequence is 15 residues long. V was pared by 7 bases and J by 4 bases, with 10 bases of the junction left unmatched.

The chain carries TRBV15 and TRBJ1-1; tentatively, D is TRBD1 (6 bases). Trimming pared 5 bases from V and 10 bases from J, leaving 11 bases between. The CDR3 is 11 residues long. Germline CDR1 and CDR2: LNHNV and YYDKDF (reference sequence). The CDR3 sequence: CATSRGAGAFF. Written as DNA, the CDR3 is TGTGCCACCAGCCGGGGGGCGGGAGCTTTCTTT.

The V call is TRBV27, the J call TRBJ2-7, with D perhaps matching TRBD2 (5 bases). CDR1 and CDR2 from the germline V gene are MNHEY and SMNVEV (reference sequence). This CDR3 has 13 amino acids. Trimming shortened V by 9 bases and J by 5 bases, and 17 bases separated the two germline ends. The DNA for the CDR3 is TGTGCCAGTACTAGGCCCTGGTCCAACGAGCAGTACTTC. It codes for CASTRPWSNEQYF.

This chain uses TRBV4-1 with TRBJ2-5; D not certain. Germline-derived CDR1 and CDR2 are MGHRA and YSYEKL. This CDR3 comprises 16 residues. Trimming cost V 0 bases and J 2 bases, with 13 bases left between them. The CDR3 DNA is TGCGCCAGCAGCCAAGATCCGCGGCTAGGTCAAGAGACCCAGTACTTC. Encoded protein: CASSQDPRLGQETQYF.

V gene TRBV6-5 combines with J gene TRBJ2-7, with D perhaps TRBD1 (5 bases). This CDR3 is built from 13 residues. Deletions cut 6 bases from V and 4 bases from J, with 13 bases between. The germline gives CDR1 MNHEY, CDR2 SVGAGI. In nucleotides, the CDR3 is TGTGCCAGCAGGGAAGGGTGGACATACGAGCAGTACTTC. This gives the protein CASREGWTYEQYF.

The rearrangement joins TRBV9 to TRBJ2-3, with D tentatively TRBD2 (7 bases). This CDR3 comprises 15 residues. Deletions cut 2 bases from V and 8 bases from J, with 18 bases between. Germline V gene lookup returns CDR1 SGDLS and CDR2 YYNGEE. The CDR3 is CASSVSPGGLATQYF. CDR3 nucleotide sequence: TGTGCCAGCAGCGTGAGCCCCGGGGGGCTGGCTACGCAGTATTTT.

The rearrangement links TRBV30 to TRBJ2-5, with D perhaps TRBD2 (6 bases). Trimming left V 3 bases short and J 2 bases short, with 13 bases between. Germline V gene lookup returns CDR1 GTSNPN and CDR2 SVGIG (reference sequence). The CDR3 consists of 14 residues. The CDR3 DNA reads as TGTGCCTGGAGGGTCGGAGGGTGGCAAGAGACCCAGTACTTC. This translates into CAWRVGGWQETQYF.

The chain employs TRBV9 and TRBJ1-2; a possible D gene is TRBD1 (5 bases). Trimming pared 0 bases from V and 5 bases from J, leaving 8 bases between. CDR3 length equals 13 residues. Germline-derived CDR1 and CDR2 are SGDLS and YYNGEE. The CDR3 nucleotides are TGTGCCAGCAGCGTAGGGGGGGGATATGGCTACACCTTC. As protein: CASSVGGGYGYTF. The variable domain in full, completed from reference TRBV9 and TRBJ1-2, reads DSGVTQTPKHLITATGQRVTLRCSPRSGDLSVYWYQQSLDQGLQFLIQYYNGEERAKGNILERFSAQQFPDLHSELNLSSLELGDSALYFCASSVGGGYGYTFGSGTRLTVV.

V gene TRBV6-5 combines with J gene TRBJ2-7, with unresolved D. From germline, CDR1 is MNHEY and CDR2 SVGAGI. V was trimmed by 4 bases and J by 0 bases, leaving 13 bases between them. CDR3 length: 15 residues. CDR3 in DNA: TGTGCCAGCAGTTTTTCGAGTGAGAGCTCCTACGAGCAGTACTTC. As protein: CASSFSSESSYEQYF.

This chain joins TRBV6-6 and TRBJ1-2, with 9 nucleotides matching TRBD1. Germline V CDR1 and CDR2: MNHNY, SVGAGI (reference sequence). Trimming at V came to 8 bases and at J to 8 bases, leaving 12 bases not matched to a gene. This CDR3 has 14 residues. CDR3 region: CASSTTSTGGGYTF. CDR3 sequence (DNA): TGTGCCAGCTCCACCACGTCGACAGGGGGAGGCTACACCTTC.

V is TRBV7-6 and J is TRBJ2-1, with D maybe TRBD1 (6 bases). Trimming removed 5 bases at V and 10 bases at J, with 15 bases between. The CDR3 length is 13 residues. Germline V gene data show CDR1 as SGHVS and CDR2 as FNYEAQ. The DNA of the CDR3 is TGTGCCAGCAGCCAAGAAGGGACACTAGAGCAGTTCTTC. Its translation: CASSQEGTLEQFF.

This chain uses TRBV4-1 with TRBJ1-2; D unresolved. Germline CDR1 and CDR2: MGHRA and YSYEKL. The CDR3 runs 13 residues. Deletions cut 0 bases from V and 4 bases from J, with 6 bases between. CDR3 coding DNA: TGCGCCAGCAGCCAAGACAGATTCTATGGCTACACCTTC. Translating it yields CASSQDRFYGYTF.

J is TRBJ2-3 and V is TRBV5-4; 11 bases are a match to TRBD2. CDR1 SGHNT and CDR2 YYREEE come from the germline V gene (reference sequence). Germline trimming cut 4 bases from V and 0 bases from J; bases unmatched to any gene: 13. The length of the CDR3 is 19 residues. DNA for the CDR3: TGTGCCAGCAGCCTGGGGGGGGCTAGCGGGGGGCTGAGCACAGATACGCAGTATTTT. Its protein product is CASSLGGASGGLSTDTQYF.

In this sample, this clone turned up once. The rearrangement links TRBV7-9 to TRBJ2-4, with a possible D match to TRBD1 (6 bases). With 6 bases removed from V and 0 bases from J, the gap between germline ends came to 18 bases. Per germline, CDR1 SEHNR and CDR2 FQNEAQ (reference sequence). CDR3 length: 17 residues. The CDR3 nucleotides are TGTGCCAGCAGTCTCTGGACAGACCTTCTAGCCAAAAACATTCAGTACTTC. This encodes CASSLWTDLLAKNIQYF.

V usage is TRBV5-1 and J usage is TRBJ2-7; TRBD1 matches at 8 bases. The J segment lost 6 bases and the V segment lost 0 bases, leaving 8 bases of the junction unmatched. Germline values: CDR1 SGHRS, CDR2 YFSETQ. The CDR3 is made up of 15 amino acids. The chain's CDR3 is CASSLDLTGASEQYF. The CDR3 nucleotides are TGCGCCAGCAGCTTGGACCTGACAGGGGCATCCGAGCAGTACTTC.

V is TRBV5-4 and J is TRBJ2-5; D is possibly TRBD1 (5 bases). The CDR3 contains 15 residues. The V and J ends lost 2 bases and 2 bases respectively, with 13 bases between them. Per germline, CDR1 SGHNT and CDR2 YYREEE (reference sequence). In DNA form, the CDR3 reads TGTGCCAGCAGCTTAATTTCGACAGCACAAGAGACCCAGTACTTC. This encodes CASSLISTAQETQYF.

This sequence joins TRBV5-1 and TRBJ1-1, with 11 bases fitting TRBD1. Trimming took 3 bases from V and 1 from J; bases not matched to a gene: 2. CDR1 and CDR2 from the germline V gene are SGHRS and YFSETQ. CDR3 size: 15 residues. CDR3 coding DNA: TGCGCCAGCAGCTGGACAGGGGGCACGAACACTGAAGCTTTCTTT. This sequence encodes CASSWTGGTNTEAFF. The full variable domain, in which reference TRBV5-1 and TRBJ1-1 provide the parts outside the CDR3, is KAGVTQTPRYLIKTRGQQVTLSCSPISGHRSVSWYQQTPGQGLQFLFEYFSETQRNKGNFPGRFSGRQFSNSRSEMNVSTLELGDSALYLCASSWTGGTNTEAFFGQGTRLTVV.

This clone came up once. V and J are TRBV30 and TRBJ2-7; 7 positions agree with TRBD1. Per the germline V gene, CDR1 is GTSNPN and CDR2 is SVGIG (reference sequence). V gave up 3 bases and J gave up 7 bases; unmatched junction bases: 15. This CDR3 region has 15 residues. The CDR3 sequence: CAWSTGQEPQGEQYF. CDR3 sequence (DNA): TGTGCCTGGAGCACCGGACAGGAGCCGCAGGGTGAGCAGTACTTC.

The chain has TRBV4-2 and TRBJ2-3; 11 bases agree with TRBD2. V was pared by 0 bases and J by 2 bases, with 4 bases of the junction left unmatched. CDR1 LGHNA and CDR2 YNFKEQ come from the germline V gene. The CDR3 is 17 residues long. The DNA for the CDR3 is TGTGCCAGCAGCCAAGATGGGACTAGCGGATACACAGATACGCAGTATTTT. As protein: CASSQDGTSGYTDTQYF.

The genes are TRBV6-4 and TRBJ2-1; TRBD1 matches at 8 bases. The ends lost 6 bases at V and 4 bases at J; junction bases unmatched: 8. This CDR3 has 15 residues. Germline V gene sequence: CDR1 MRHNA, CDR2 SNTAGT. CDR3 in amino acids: CASRTSGGAYNEQFF. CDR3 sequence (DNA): TGTGCCAGCAGGACCTCAGGGGGCGCATACAATGAGCAGTTCTTC.